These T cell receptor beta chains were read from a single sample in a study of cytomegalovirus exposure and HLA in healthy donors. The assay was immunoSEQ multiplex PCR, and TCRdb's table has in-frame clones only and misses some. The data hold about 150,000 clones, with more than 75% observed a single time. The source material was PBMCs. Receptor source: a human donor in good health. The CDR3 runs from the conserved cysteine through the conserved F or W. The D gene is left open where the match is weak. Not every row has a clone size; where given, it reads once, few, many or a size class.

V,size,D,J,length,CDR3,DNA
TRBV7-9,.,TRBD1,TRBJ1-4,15,CASSLAERGREKLFF,TGTGCCAGCAGCTTAGCGGAGAGGGGGCGTGAAAAACTGTTTTTT
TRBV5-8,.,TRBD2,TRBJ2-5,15,CASSPGTSGQETQYF,TGTGCCAGCAGCCCGGGGACTAGCGGACAAGAGACCCAGTACTTC
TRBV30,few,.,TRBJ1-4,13,CAWSGQVNEKLFF,TGTGCCTGGAGTGGGCAGGTTAATGAAAAACTGTTTTTT
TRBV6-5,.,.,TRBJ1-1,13,CASSTAGSTEAFF,TGTGCCAGCAGTACCGCCGGGAGCACTGAAGCTTTCTTT
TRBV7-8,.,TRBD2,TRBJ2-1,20,CASSVIPGLAGVNSYNEQFF,TGTGCCAGCAGCGTCATCCCGGGACTAGCGGGAGTGAATTCCTACAATGAGCAGTTCTTC
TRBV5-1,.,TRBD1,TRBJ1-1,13,CASSEGARTEAFF,TGCGCCAGCAGCGAGGGGGCGAGGACTGAAGCTTTCTTT
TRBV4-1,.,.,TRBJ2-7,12,CASSRDNYEQYF,TGCGCCAGCAGCCGAGACAACTACGAGCAGTACTTC
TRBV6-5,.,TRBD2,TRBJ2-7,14,CASRPGLADYEQYF,TGTGCCAGCAGACCGGGACTAGCGGACTACGAGCAGTACTTC
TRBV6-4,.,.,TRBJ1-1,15,CASSEGGAANTEAFF,TGTGCCAGCAGTGAGGGGGGGGCGGCGAACACTGAAGCTTTCTTT
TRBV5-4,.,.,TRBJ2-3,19,CASSPGGASRPTSTDTQYF,TGTGCCAGCAGCCCGGGCGGGGCCTCCCGTCCGACTAGCACAGATACGCAGTATTTT
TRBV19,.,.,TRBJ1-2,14,CASSINGLISSYPF,TGTGCCAGTAGTATCAATGGACTTATCTCGAGCTACCCCTTC
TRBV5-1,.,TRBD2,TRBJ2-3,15,CASSPGRGGTDTQYF,TGCGCCAGCAGCCCCGGTCGGGGGGGCACAGATACGCAGTATTTT
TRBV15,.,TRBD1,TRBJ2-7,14,CATSKGQGPYEQYF,TGTGCCACCAGCAAAGGACAGGGGCCCTACGAGCAGTACTTC
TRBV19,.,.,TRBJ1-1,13,CASQTLGPTEAFF,TGTGCCAGCCAAACCCTGGGCCCTACTGAAGCTTTCTTT
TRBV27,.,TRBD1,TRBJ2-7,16,CASSENRGRPSGEQYF,TGTGCCAGCAGTGAAAACAGGGGGCGCCCCTCGGGTGAGCAGTACTTC
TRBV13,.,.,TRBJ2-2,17,CASTSAQGLSNTGELFF,TGTGCCAGCACCTCTGCTCAGGGCTTATCGAACACCGGGGAGCTGTTTTTT
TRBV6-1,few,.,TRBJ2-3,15,CASSDRVGASDTQYF,TGTGCCAGCAGTGACAGGGTTGGGGCGTCAGATACGCAGTATTTT
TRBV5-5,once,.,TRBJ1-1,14,CASSLAMGAREAFF,TGTGCCAGCAGCTTGGCCATGGGGGCAAGGGAAGCTTTCTTT
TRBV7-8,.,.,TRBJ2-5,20,CASSLWWTIGIAVNQETQYF,TGTGCCAGCAGCTTATGGTGGACGATCGGAATAGCGGTTAACCAAGAGACCCAGTACTTC
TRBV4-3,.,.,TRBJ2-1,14,CASSRQLPGDEQFF,TGCGCCAGCAGCCGACAACTGCCGGGGGATGAGCAGTTCTTC
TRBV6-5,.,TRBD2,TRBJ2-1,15,CASSRSSGVYNEQFF,TGTGCCAGCAGCCGCAGCAGCGGGGTTTACAATGAGCAGTTCTTC
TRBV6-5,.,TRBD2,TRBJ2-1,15,CASFPSGRGYNEQFF,TGTGCCAGTTTTCCTAGCGGGAGGGGTTACAATGAGCAGTTCTTC
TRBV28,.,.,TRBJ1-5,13,CASRTGSNQPQHF,TGTGCCAGCCGAACAGGTAGCAATCAGCCCCAGCATTTT
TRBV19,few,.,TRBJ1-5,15,CASSIVGTQNQPQHF,TGTGCCAGTAGTATAGTAGGGACTCAAAATCAGCCCCAGCATTTT
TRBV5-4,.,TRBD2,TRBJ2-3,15,CASSRSAGFTDTQYF,TGTGCCAGCAGCCGCTCAGCGGGATTCACAGATACGCAGTATTTT
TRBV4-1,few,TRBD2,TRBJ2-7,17,CASSQERSASGAYEQYF,TGCGCCAGCAGCCAAGAACGTTCGGCTAGCGGAGCTTACGAGCAGTACTTC
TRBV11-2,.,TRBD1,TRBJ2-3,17,CASSHRTGGMFIDTQYF,TGTGCCAGCAGCCACCGGACAGGGGGCATGTTTATAGATACGCAGTATTTT
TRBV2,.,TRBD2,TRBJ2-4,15,CASSVGEGAKNIQYF,TGTGCCAGCAGTGTTGGGGAGGGAGCCAAAAACATTCAGTACTTC
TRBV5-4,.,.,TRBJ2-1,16,CASSLSGRSSYNEQFF,TGTGCCAGCAGCTTGAGCGGCCGGAGCTCCTACAATGAGCAGTTCTTC
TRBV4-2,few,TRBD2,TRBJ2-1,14,CASSPLAANNEQFF,TGTGCCAGCAGCCCACTAGCGGCAAACAATGAGCAGTTCTTC
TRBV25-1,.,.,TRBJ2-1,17,CASSESLGLARYNEQFF,TGTGCCAGCAGTGAATCACTTGGCCTAGCGCGATACAATGAGCAGTTCTTC
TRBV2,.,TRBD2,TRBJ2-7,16,CASREELAAVGYEQYF,TGTGCCAGCAGGGAAGAACTAGCGGCCGTAGGCTACGAGCAGTACTTC
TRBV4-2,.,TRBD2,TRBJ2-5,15,CASSRLAGQQETQYF,TGTGCCAGCAGCCGACTAGCGGGGCAGCAAGAGACCCAGTACTTC
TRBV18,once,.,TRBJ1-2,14,CASSPRGSGDGYTF,TGTGCCAGCTCACCAAGGGGGTCAGGGGATGGCTACACCTTC
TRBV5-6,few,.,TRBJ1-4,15,CASSLANRGGEKLFF,TGTGCCAGCAGCTTGGCCAACCGGGGAGGGGAAAAACTGTTTTTT
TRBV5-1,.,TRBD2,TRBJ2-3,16,CASSLVLAGATDTQYF,TGCGCCAGCAGCTTGGTGCTAGCGGGAGCAACAGATACGCAGTATTTT
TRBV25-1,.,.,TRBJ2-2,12,CASSDKTGELFF,TGTGCCAGCAGTGATAAAACCGGGGAGCTGTTTTTT
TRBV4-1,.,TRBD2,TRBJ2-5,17,CASSATRETSGGGAQYF,TGCGCCAGCAGCGCAACGAGAGAGACTAGCGGTGGGGGGGCCCAGTACTTC
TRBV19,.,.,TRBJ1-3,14,CASSKDSSGNTIYF,TGTGCCAGTAGTAAAGACAGCTCTGGAAACACCATATATTTT
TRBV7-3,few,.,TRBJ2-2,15,CASSQDGKSTGELFF,TGTGCCAGCAGCCAAGACGGGAAAAGCACCGGGGAGCTGTTTTTT
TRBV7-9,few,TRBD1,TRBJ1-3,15,CASSGGQASGNTIYF,TGTGCCAGCAGCGGGGGACAGGCCTCTGGAAACACCATATATTTT
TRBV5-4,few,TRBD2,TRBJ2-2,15,CASSWGLADTGELFF,TGTGCCAGCAGTTGGGGACTAGCGGACACCGGGGAGCTGTTTTTT
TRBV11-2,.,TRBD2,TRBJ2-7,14,CASSLTAGSYEQYF,TGTGCCAGCAGCTTAACAGCGGGATCCTACGAGCAGTACTTC
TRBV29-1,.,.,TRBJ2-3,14,CSIVAKTSTDTQYF,TGCAGCATTGTTGCCAAAACTAGCACAGATACGCAGTATTTT